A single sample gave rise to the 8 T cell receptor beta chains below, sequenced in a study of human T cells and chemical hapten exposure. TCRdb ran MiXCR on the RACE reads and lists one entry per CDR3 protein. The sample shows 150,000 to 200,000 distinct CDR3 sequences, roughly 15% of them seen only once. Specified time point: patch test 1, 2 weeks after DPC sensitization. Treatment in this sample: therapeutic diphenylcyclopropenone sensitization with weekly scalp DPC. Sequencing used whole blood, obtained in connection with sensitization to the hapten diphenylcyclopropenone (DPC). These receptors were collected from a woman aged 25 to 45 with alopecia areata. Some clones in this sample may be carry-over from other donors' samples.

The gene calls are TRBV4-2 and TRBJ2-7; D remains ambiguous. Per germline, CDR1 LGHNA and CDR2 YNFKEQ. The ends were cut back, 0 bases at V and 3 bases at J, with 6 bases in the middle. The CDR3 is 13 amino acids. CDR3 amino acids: CASSQEAHYEQYF. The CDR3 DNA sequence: TGTGCCAGCAGCCAAGAGGCCCACTACGAGCAGTACTTC.

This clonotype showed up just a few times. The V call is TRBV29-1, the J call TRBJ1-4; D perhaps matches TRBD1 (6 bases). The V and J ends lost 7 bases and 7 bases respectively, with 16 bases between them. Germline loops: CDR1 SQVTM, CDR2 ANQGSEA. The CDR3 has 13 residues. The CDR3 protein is CSANRDEGEKLFF. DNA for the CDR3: TGCAGCGCAAACAGGGACGAGGGTGAAAAACTGTTTTTT.

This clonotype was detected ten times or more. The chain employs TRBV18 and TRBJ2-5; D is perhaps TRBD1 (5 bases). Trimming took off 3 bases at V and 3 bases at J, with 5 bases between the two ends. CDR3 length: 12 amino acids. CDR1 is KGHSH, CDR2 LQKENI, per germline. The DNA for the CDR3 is TGTGCCAGCTCACCCAGGGAAGAGACCCAGTACTTC. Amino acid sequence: CASSPREETQYF. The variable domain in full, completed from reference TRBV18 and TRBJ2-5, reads NAGVMQNPRHLVRRRGQEARLRCSPMKGHSHVYWYRQLPEEGLKFMVYLQKENIIDESGMPKERFSAEFPKEGPSILRIQQVVRGDSAAYFCASSPREETQYFGPGTRLLVL.

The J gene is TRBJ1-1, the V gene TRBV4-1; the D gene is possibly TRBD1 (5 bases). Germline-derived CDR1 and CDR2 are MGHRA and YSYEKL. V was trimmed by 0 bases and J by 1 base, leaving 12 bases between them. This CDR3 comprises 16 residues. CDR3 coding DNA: TGCGCCAGCAGCCAAGAATTGTTTGGGACGAACACTGAAGCTTTCTTT. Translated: CASSQELFGTNTEAFF.

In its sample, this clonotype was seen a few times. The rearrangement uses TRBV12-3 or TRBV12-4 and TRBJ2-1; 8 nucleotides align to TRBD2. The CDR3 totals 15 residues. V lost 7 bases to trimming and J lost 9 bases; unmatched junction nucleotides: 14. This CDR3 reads CASTSGTRGRGEQFF. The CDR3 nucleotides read TGTGCCAGCACTTCGGGGACTAGGGGTCGTGGTGAGCAGTTCTTC.

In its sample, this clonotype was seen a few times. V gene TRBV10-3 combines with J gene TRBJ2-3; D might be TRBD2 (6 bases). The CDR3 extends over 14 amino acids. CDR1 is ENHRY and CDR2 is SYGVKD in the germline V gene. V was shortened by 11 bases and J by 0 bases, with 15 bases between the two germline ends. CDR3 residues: CALGGDSSTDTQYF. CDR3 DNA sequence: TGTGCCCTCGGAGGGGACTCTAGCACAGATACGCAGTATTTT.

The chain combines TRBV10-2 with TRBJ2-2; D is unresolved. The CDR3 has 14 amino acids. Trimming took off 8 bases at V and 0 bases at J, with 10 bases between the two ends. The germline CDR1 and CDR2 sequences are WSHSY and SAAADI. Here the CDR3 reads CASLYSSNTGELFF. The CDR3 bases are TGCGCCAGCTTGTACAGTTCGAACACCGGGGAGCTGTTTTTT.

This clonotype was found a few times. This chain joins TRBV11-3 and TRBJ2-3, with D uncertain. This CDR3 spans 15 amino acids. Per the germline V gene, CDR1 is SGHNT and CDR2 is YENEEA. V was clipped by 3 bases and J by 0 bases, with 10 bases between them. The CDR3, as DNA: TGTGCCAGCAGCTTGGTGGCCGGAAGCACAGATACGCAGTATTTT. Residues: CASSLVAGSTDTQYF.